The entry below gives a single T cell receptor beta chain sequence along with its context. As yet, its antigen is unknown. Only in-frame clones appear in the TCRdb table, and some are missing; sequencing was by immunoSEQ multiplex PCR. The table shows about 75,000 clones, with under 95% occurring only once. The entry originates in a study of OX40 agonist ivuxolimab in advanced cancers. Study findings and constraints: There were, on average, more expanded clones in CD8+ T cells than in CD4+. Antigen specificity of clonally expanded peripheral T cells was not established.

Trimming removed 2 bases from V and 5 bases from J, with 13 bases in between. This CDR3 has 14 residues. The V gene's germline CDR1 is MNHEY and CDR2 SMNVEV (reference sequence). The clonotype comes from an adult with an advanced solid tumor such as melanoma, head and neck, liver or kidney cancer. The chain employs TRBV27 and TRBJ2-7; no definite D call. The specimen was CD4+ or CD8+ T cells sorted from blood, collected in a trial of the OX40 agonist ivuxolimab. As DNA, the CDR3 is TGTGCCAGCAGTTTAAAGGCCCGGGCCGACGAGCAGTACTTC. Translating it yields CASSLKARADEQYF.